This TCR beta chain was found in a study of ipilimumab plus nivolumab after autologous stem cell transplantation. V lost 0 bases and J lost 2, with 4 bases in between. This CDR3 is built from 13 residues. The germline gives CDR1 SGHRS, CDR2 YFSETQ. TCRdb's copy holds only in-frame clones and misses some; the assay was immunoSEQ multiplex PCR. The sample consists of under 20,000 clones, over 75% of them appearing once. Study-level results: TCR repertoire, Treg phenotype and gut microbiota reportedly support more study of this approach.

Starting 14 to 28 days after autologous transplant, ipilimumab 1 mg/kg was given. This clone came up once. Its antigen is unidentified. The clonotype comes from a male donor with diffuse large B-cell lymphoma. The V gene is TRBV5-1, the J gene TRBJ2-3; D call uncertain. The sequences come from PBMCs, collected in a trial of ipilimumab plus nivolumab as post-transplant consolidation. CDR3 amino acids: CASSLDLTDTQYF. CDR3 bases: TGCGCCAGCAGCTTGGACCTCACAGATACGCAGTATTTT.